These T cell receptor beta chains were read from a single sample in a study of shared clonotypes between healthy human individuals. Sequencing used immunoSEQ multiplex PCR; TCRdb keeps in-frame clones, though not all of them. The sample carries around 2.3 million clones, 95% recorded once. Material: naive CD4+ T cells sorted from blood. The receptors derive from a man in his late teens or twenties in good health. The CDR3 runs from the conserved cysteine through the conserved F or W. Each record gives: V gene, D gene, J gene, clone size, CDR3 DNA, CDR3 protein. D genes are given only for firm matches. The size of a clone is reported for some rows only, either as once, few or many, or as a class for expanded clones.

V gene: TRBV4-1
D gene: NA
J gene: TRBJ2-7
clone size: NA
CDR3 DNA: TGCGCCAGCAGCCCAGACCGGGGCGAGCAGTACTTC
CDR3 protein: CASSPDRGEQYF

V gene: TRBV7-9
D gene: NA
J gene: TRBJ2-5
clone size: NA
CDR3 DNA: TGTGCCAGCAGCTTAATGGGAGAGACCCAGTACTTC
CDR3 protein: CASSLMGETQYF

V gene: TRBV10-1
D gene: TRBD1
J gene: TRBJ2-1
clone size: NA
CDR3 DNA: TGCGCCAGCAGTGGGGACAGGGCAGTCTACAATGAGCAGTTCTTC
CDR3 protein: CASSGDRAVYNEQFF

V gene: TRBV18
D gene: TRBD1
J gene: TRBJ1-5
clone size: NA
CDR3 DNA: TGTGCCAGCTCACCTTCAGGGGGGATCGGCAATCAGCCCCAGCATTTT
CDR3 protein: CASSPSGGIGNQPQHF

V gene: TRBV5-1
D gene: NA
J gene: TRBJ2-7
clone size: NA
CDR3 DNA: TGCGCCAGCAGCTTCGGGGGTTCCTCGTATGTCTACGAGCAGTACTTC
CDR3 protein: CASSFGGSSYVYEQYF

V gene: TRBV9
D gene: TRBD1
J gene: TRBJ1-1
clone size: once
CDR3 DNA: TGTGCCAGCAGCGGACGGACAGGGGTGAACACTGAAGCTTTCTTT
CDR3 protein: CASSGRTGVNTEAFF

V gene: TRBV29-1
D gene: TRBD1
J gene: TRBJ1-1
clone size: NA
CDR3 DNA: TGCAGCGTTGAGAACCCGGGACAGGTGAACACTGAAGCTTTCTTT
CDR3 protein: CSVENPGQVNTEAFF

V gene: TRBV2
D gene: NA
J gene: TRBJ2-6
clone size: NA
CDR3 DNA: TGTGCCAGCAGTGATATCCCCAGCTCTGGGGCCAACGTCCTGACTTTC
CDR3 protein: CASSDIPSSGANVLTF

V gene: TRBV5-1
D gene: TRBD1
J gene: TRBJ1-4
clone size: NA
CDR3 DNA: TGCGCCAGCAGCTTGGAGGGGACAGCGACAAATGAAAAACTGTTTTTT
CDR3 protein: CASSLEGTATNEKLFF

V gene: TRBV18
D gene: TRBD1
J gene: TRBJ1-2
clone size: NA
CDR3 DNA: TGTGCCAGCCACGGACAGGGGGCGGGAGGCTACACCTTC
CDR3 protein: CASHGQGAGGYTF

V gene: TRBV2
D gene: NA
J gene: TRBJ1-3
clone size: NA
CDR3 DNA: TGTGCCAGCAGGATTAGCTCTGGAAACACCATATATTTT
CDR3 protein: CASRISSGNTIYF

V gene: TRBV5-1
D gene: TRBD1
J gene: TRBJ1-1
clone size: NA
CDR3 DNA: TGCGCCAGCAGTTCCGGACAGGGCACTGAAGCTTTCTTT
CDR3 protein: CASSSGQGTEAFF

V gene: TRBV19
D gene: TRBD1
J gene: TRBJ1-1
clone size: NA
CDR3 DNA: TGTGCCAGTAGTACCGGGACAGTTAACACTGAAGCTTTCTTT
CDR3 protein: CASSTGTVNTEAFF

V gene: TRBV30
D gene: NA
J gene: TRBJ1-1
clone size: NA
CDR3 DNA: TGTGCCTGGACAGTGGTTGTGAACACTGAAGCTTTCTTT
CDR3 protein: CAWTVVVNTEAFF

V gene: TRBV9
D gene: TRBD1
J gene: TRBJ2-5
clone size: NA
CDR3 DNA: TGTGCCAGCAGCGTAGAAGCGGGACAGGGGGAGACCCAGTACTTC
CDR3 protein: CASSVEAGQGETQYF

V gene: TRBV2
D gene: NA
J gene: TRBJ1-4
clone size: NA
CDR3 DNA: TGTGCCACCGCGAAGGACAGTGAAGAAAAACTGTTTTTT
CDR3 protein: CATAKDSEEKLFF

V gene: TRBV2
D gene: TRBD1
J gene: TRBJ1-4
clone size: NA
CDR3 DNA: TGTGCCAGCCGATGGGACAGGGGGGAAGTGACTAATGAAAAACTGTTTTTT
CDR3 protein: CASRWDRGEVTNEKLFF

V gene: TRBV27
D gene: TRBD1
J gene: TRBJ1-2
clone size: once
CDR3 DNA: TGTGCCAGCAGTCCGTCCCGGGACAGGGGAGGGATGAATGGCTACACCTTC
CDR3 protein: CASSPSRDRGGMNGYTF

V gene: TRBV25-1
D gene: NA
J gene: TRBJ1-6
clone size: NA
CDR3 DNA: TGTGCCAGCAGTGAATCGAGGACGCCGTTCGGGAATTCACCCCTCCACTTT
CDR3 protein: CASSESRTPFGNSPLHF

V gene: TRBV5-4
D gene: TRBD1
J gene: TRBJ1-2
clone size: NA
CDR3 DNA: TGTGCCAGCAGCTGGGCCCCCGGGACAGGGGACTCCTATGGCTACACCTTC
CDR3 protein: CASSWAPGTGDSYGYTF

V gene: TRBV7-2
D gene: NA
J gene: TRBJ1-5
clone size: NA
CDR3 DNA: TGTGCCAGCAGCTTAGGATGGAGCCCTAATCAGCCCCAGCATTTT
CDR3 protein: CASSLGWSPNQPQHF

V gene: TRBV7-2
D gene: TRBD2
J gene: TRBJ2-7
clone size: NA
CDR3 DNA: TGTGCCAGCAGCATGGGACTAGCGGGAGTACTCGAGCAGTACTTC
CDR3 protein: CASSMGLAGVLEQYF

V gene: TRBV6-5
D gene: TRBD1
J gene: TRBJ2-7
clone size: NA
CDR3 DNA: TGTGCCAGCAGTTACTCGGGACAGGGTTCCAACGAGCAGTACTTC
CDR3 protein: CASSYSGQGSNEQYF

V gene: TRBV19
D gene: NA
J gene: TRBJ1-1
clone size: NA
CDR3 DNA: TGTGCCAGTATGCCCCTCCCCAGGGGACACCGTGAAGCTTTCTTT
CDR3 protein: CASMPLPRGHREAFF

V gene: TRBV5-6
D gene: TRBD1
J gene: TRBJ1-6
clone size: NA
CDR3 DNA: TGTGCCAGCACCCCCCGGGGGGGACAGACCAATTCACCCCTCCACTTT
CDR3 protein: CASTPRGGQTNSPLHF

V gene: TRBV28
D gene: NA
J gene: TRBJ1-2
clone size: once
CDR3 DNA: TGTGCCAGCAGTTTACCAGGGCGGGGCTATGGCTACACCTTC
CDR3 protein: CASSLPGRGYGYTF

V gene: TRBV2
D gene: NA
J gene: TRBJ2-7
clone size: NA
CDR3 DNA: TGTGCCAGCAGTGAAGAAGTGGGGCCCCTTGGCCTCTACGAGCAGTACTTC
CDR3 protein: CASSEEVGPLGLYEQYF

V gene: TRBV6-5
D gene: NA
J gene: TRBJ2-7
clone size: NA
CDR3 DNA: TGTGCCAGCAGCAAGGCGGGGTCACAGTACTTC
CDR3 protein: CASSKAGSQYF

V gene: TRBV28
D gene: NA
J gene: TRBJ1-5
clone size: NA
CDR3 DNA: TGTGCCAGCAGTTTAATCTCCCCGGGGAATCAGCCCCAGCATTTT
CDR3 protein: CASSLISPGNQPQHF

V gene: TRBV5-1
D gene: TRBD1
J gene: TRBJ1-3
clone size: NA
CDR3 DNA: TGCGCCAGCAGCTTGGACAGGGGGCGGGACACCATATATTTT
CDR3 protein: CASSLDRGRDTIYF

V gene: TRBV2
D gene: NA
J gene: TRBJ2-3
clone size: NA
CDR3 DNA: TGTGCCAGCAACGACAGGAGCACAGATACGCAGTATTTT
CDR3 protein: CASNDRSTDTQYF

V gene: TRBV11-2
D gene: NA
J gene: TRBJ2-3
clone size: once
CDR3 DNA: TGTGCCAGCAGCCCGGGGGGCCGCACAGATACGCAGTATTTT
CDR3 protein: CASSPGGRTDTQYF

V gene: TRBV14
D gene: NA
J gene: TRBJ2-4
clone size: NA
CDR3 DNA: TGTGCCAGCAGCCAAGATAGGCAGGGGATTGCCAAAAACATTCAGTACTTC
CDR3 protein: CASSQDRQGIAKNIQYF

V gene: TRBV7-3
D gene: TRBD1
J gene: TRBJ1-1
clone size: NA
CDR3 DNA: TGTGCCAGCAACAACGGACAGGGAGGTGAAGCTTTCTTT
CDR3 protein: CASNNGQGGEAFF

V gene: TRBV25-1
D gene: TRBD1
J gene: TRBJ2-7
clone size: NA
CDR3 DNA: TGTGCCAGCAGCCCCCACAGGGGGCAGAGTTCCTACGAGCAGTACTTC
CDR3 protein: CASSPHRGQSSYEQYF

V gene: TRBV18
D gene: NA
J gene: TRBJ1-5
clone size: NA
CDR3 DNA: TGTGCCAGCTCACTACAGGGATCTGATCAGCCCCAGCATTTT
CDR3 protein: CASSLQGSDQPQHF

V gene: TRBV30
D gene: NA
J gene: TRBJ2-4
clone size: NA
CDR3 DNA: TGTGCCTGGAGTGCGCAAGTAAACATTCAGTACTTC
CDR3 protein: CAWSAQVNIQYF

V gene: TRBV28
D gene: NA
J gene: TRBJ2-2
clone size: NA
CDR3 DNA: TGTGCCAGCAGTTGGCAAGGATATACCGGGGAGCTGTTTTTT
CDR3 protein: CASSWQGYTGELFF

V gene: TRBV4-1
D gene: NA
J gene: TRBJ1-2
clone size: NA
CDR3 DNA: TGCGCCAGCAGGGACCTACCAGGAGTTCCCCTGACTCCTAACTATGGCTACACCTTC
CDR3 protein: CASRDLPGVPLTPNYGYTF

V gene: TRBV25-1
D gene: NA
J gene: TRBJ2-2
clone size: NA
CDR3 DNA: TGTGCCAGCAGTTCGAACAGGGCGACCGGGGAGCTGTTTTTT
CDR3 protein: CASSSNRATGELFF

V gene: TRBV7-9
D gene: TRBD2
J gene: TRBJ2-5
clone size: NA
CDR3 DNA: TGTGCCAGCAGCTTGGCCCCGACTAGCGCTCAAGAGACCCAGTACTTC
CDR3 protein: CASSLAPTSAQETQYF

V gene: TRBV4-1
D gene: TRBD1
J gene: TRBJ2-7
clone size: NA
CDR3 DNA: TGCGCCAGCAGCCATCCGGGACAGGGTAGCTACGAGCAGTACTTC
CDR3 protein: CASSHPGQGSYEQYF

V gene: TRBV25-1
D gene: NA
J gene: TRBJ1-2
clone size: NA
CDR3 DNA: TGTGCCAGCAGTGAAGGGTTTGGCTACACCTTC
CDR3 protein: CASSEGFGYTF

V gene: TRBV11-2
D gene: NA
J gene: TRBJ1-1
clone size: NA
CDR3 DNA: TGTGCCAGCAGCTTAGACTTGGGGGCTTTCTTT
CDR3 protein: CASSLDLGAFF

V gene: TRBV5-1
D gene: NA
J gene: TRBJ1-3
clone size: NA
CDR3 DNA: TGCGCCAGCAGCTTGGAAATCGGGGGCACTGGAAACACCATATATTTT
CDR3 protein: CASSLEIGGTGNTIYF

V gene: TRBV6-4
D gene: NA
J gene: TRBJ1-2
clone size: NA
CDR3 DNA: TGTGCCAGCAGTGACGGGGTCTATGGCTACACCTTC
CDR3 protein: CASSDGVYGYTF

V gene: TRBV5-6
D gene: TRBD1
J gene: TRBJ2-1
clone size: NA
CDR3 DNA: TGTGCCAGCAGCCGCACGACAGGGGCGGCCGCCAATGAGCAGTTCTTC
CDR3 protein: CASSRTTGAAANEQFF

V gene: TRBV11-2
D gene: NA
J gene: TRBJ2-1
clone size: NA
CDR3 DNA: TGTGCCAGCAGCTCCCTCTTGCGGGGATCCTACAATGAGCAGTTCTTC
CDR3 protein: CASSSLLRGSYNEQFF

V gene: TRBV28
D gene: NA
J gene: TRBJ1-1
clone size: NA
CDR3 DNA: TGTGCCAGCGGGCGGCCCAGCCGGACCACTGAAGCTTTCTTT
CDR3 protein: CASGRPSRTTEAFF